The rows below give T cell receptor beta chains drawn from one sample of a study of CD4+ T cells in melanoma. Clones were sequenced by immunoSEQ multiplex PCR, and TCRdb holds only the in-frame ones, with some missing. The table shows roughly 16,000 clones, with 70% to 80% occurring only once. Sequenced sample: cells from a culture (not recorded whether cultured in vitro). All receptors come from a human donor with melanoma. The CDR3 runs from the conserved cysteine through the conserved F or W. A D gene is named only where the DNA matches it firmly. Only part of the rows carry a size: once, few, many, or a class if the clone is expanded.

j_gene: TRBJ2-3; v_gene: TRBV5-4; d_gene: .; abundance: .; CDR3aa: CASSRDHSPTDTQYF; CDR3nt: TGTGCCAGCAGTCGAGACCACAGCCCCACAGATACGCAGTATTTT
j_gene: TRBJ1-4; v_gene: TRBV19; d_gene: TRBD1; abundance: .; CDR3aa: CASKPGQTKEKLFF; CDR3nt: TGTGCCAGCAAACCGGGACAGACGAAAGAAAAACTGTTTTTT
j_gene: TRBJ1-5; v_gene: TRBV2; d_gene: .; abundance: .; CDR3aa: CASSVLRGNQPQHF; CDR3nt: TGTGCCAGCAGTGTTTTACGTGGCAATCAGCCCCAGCATTTT
j_gene: TRBJ2-2; v_gene: TRBV28; d_gene: .; abundance: .; CDR3aa: CASSPSGRGRLGGELFF; CDR3nt: TGTGCCAGCAGTCCCTCGGGGAGGGGGCGCCTCGGCGGGGAGCTGTTTTTT
j_gene: TRBJ1-1; v_gene: TRBV11-2; d_gene: .; abundance: .; CDR3aa: CASGGQPNTEAFF; CDR3nt: TGTGCCAGCGGAGGACAGCCGAACACTGAAGCTTTCTTT
j_gene: TRBJ1-3; v_gene: TRBV5-1; d_gene: .; abundance: .; CDR3aa: CASSLREGGSGNTIYF; CDR3nt: TGCGCCAGCAGCTTAAGAGAGGGGGGATCCGGAAACACCATATATTTT
j_gene: TRBJ1-2; v_gene: TRBV7-9; d_gene: .; abundance: few; CDR3aa: CASSETERNGYTF; CDR3nt: TGTGCCAGCAGCGAAACGGAGAGAAATGGCTACACCTTC
j_gene: TRBJ2-7; v_gene: TRBV6-5; d_gene: TRBD2; abundance: .; CDR3aa: CASSYSPQGGYEQYF; CDR3nt: TGTGCCAGCAGTTACTCGCCCCAGGGAGGGTACGAGCAGTACTTC
j_gene: TRBJ1-2; v_gene: TRBV9; d_gene: .; abundance: .; CDR3aa: CASSVVGGAYGYTF; CDR3nt: TGTGCCAGCAGCGTAGTCGGGGGTGCCTATGGCTACACCTTC
j_gene: TRBJ2-1; v_gene: TRBV30; d_gene: .; abundance: .; CDR3aa: CAWRVPSSYNEQFF; CDR3nt: TGTGCCTGGCGGGTTCCAAGCTCCTACAATGAGCAGTTCTTC
j_gene: TRBJ1-2; v_gene: TRBV7-6; d_gene: TRBD1; abundance: .; CDR3aa: CASSQTGQGTSGYTF; CDR3nt: TGTGCCAGCAGCCAGACCGGACAGGGGACTTCTGGCTACACCTTC
j_gene: TRBJ2-7; v_gene: TRBV18; d_gene: TRBD1; abundance: .; CDR3aa: CASSPRTPGQGDEQYF; CDR3nt: TGTGCCAGCTCACCACGTACTCCGGGACAGGGGGATGAGCAGTACTTC
j_gene: TRBJ1-5; v_gene: TRBV30; d_gene: TRBD1; abundance: .; CDR3aa: CAWSRDTGGREPQHF; CDR3nt: TGTGCCTGGAGCCGGGACACAGGGGGCAGGGAGCCCCAGCATTTT
j_gene: TRBJ2-3; v_gene: TRBV6-5; d_gene: .; abundance: once; CDR3aa: CASRKLSTDTQYF; CDR3nt: TGTGCCAGCAGAAAACTTAGCACAGATACGCAGTATTTT
j_gene: TRBJ2-7; v_gene: TRBV5-1; d_gene: .; abundance: .; CDR3aa: CASGLDPRHEQYF; CDR3nt: TGCGCCAGCGGCTTGGACCCCCGCCACGAGCAGTACTTC